Listed below are T cell receptor beta chains from one sample, sequenced in a study of cytomegalovirus exposure and HLA in healthy donors. Sequencing was performed with immunoSEQ multiplex PCR; in TCRdb, only in-frame clones are kept and a portion is missing. The sample yields 60,000 to 75,000 clones, over 75% seen once. Sequenced input: PBMCs. Receptors were obtained from a female donor in good health and CMV-seronegative. The CDR3 runs from the conserved cysteine through the conserved F or W. The D gene is left open where the match is weak. Rows may omit the clone size; those that give it use once, few, many or a size class.

v_gene: TRBV6-5; abundance: -; d_gene: TRBD1; j_gene: TRBJ2-7; CDR3aa: CASRGQGLYEQYF; CDR3nt: TGTGCCAGCAGAGGACAGGGCCTCTACGAGCAGTACTTC
v_gene: TRBV7-9; abundance: few; d_gene: -; j_gene: TRBJ1-3; CDR3aa: CASSLVGRGLLSGNTIYF; CDR3nt: TGTGCCAGCAGCTTAGTAGGTCGAGGGCTCCTCTCTGGAAACACCATATATTTT
v_gene: TRBV6-5; abundance: -; d_gene: TRBD1; j_gene: TRBJ2-7; CDR3aa: CASSPDRSSYEQYF; CDR3nt: TGTGCCAGCAGCCCGGACAGGAGCTCCTACGAGCAGTACTTC
v_gene: TRBV5-1; abundance: few; d_gene: -; j_gene: TRBJ2-7; CDR3aa: CASSLNSFEDEQYF; CDR3nt: TGCGCCAGCAGCTTAAACTCTTTTGAGGACGAGCAGTACTTC
v_gene: TRBV30; abundance: -; d_gene: -; j_gene: TRBJ2-7; CDR3aa: CASRSPYEQYF; CDR3nt: TGTGCCTCCCGGTCGCCGTACGAGCAGTACTTC
v_gene: TRBV15; abundance: -; d_gene: -; j_gene: TRBJ2-2; CDR3aa: CATSRDRPTGELFF; CDR3nt: TGTGCCACCAGCAGAGATCGTCCTACCGGGGAGCTGTTTTTT
v_gene: TRBV28; abundance: -; d_gene: TRBD1; j_gene: TRBJ1-5; CDR3aa: CASSFEGQGWQPQHF; CDR3nt: TGTGCCAGCAGTTTTGAGGGACAGGGATGGCAGCCCCAGCATTTT
v_gene: TRBV5-1; abundance: -; d_gene: -; j_gene: TRBJ2-1; CDR3aa: CASSFLQGSDEQFF; CDR3nt: TGCGCCAGCAGCTTCCTCCAGGGGTCAGATGAGCAGTTCTTC
v_gene: TRBV27; abundance: -; d_gene: -; j_gene: TRBJ1-6; CDR3aa: CASSLYPGERNNSPLHF; CDR3nt: TGTGCCAGCAGTTTATACCCGGGGGAGCGTAATAATTCACCCCTCCACTTT
v_gene: TRBV13; abundance: -; d_gene: TRBD2; j_gene: TRBJ2-2; CDR3aa: CASSLQREITGELFF; CDR3nt: TGTGCCAGCAGCTTGCAGCGGGAGATAACCGGGGAGCTGTTTTTT
v_gene: TRBV4-1; abundance: -; d_gene: TRBD1; j_gene: TRBJ1-2; CDR3aa: CASSQASTGKVATVGYGYTF; CDR3nt: TGCGCCAGCAGCCAAGCCTCGACAGGGAAGGTAGCCACGGTAGGCTATGGCTACACCTTC
v_gene: TRBV27; abundance: once; d_gene: -; j_gene: TRBJ2-7; CDR3aa: CASSLSRGDEQYF; CDR3nt: TGTGCCAGCAGTTTATCCAGGGGTGACGAGCAGTACTTC
v_gene: TRBV9; abundance: once; d_gene: -; j_gene: TRBJ1-2; CDR3aa: CASASGAQYGYTF; CDR3nt: TGTGCCAGCGCATCAGGGGCGCAATATGGCTACACCTTC
v_gene: TRBV6-6; abundance: once; d_gene: TRBD1; j_gene: TRBJ2-7; CDR3aa: CASSYSGQAQPQYF; CDR3nt: TGTGCCAGCAGTTACTCGGGACAGGCCCAACCTCAGTACTTC
v_gene: TRBV11-2; abundance: -; d_gene: -; j_gene: TRBJ1-3; CDR3aa: CASSFAGDNTIYF; CDR3nt: TGTGCCAGCAGCTTTGCGGGCGACAACACCATATATTTT
v_gene: TRBV19; abundance: -; d_gene: TRBD2; j_gene: TRBJ2-7; CDR3aa: CASSMGTGLAIEQYF; CDR3nt: TGTGCCAGTAGTATGGGAACGGGACTAGCGATCGAGCAGTACTTC
v_gene: TRBV9; abundance: once; d_gene: -; j_gene: TRBJ1-1; CDR3aa: CASSPQGTEAFF; CDR3nt: TGTGCCAGCAGCCCACAGGGAACTGAAGCTTTCTTT
v_gene: TRBV23-1; abundance: -; d_gene: -; j_gene: TRBJ2-7; CDR3aa: CASGGDTDHVYEQYF; CDR3nt: TGCGCCAGCGGGGGGGACACCGATCACGTCTACGAGCAGTACTTC
v_gene: TRBV6-4; abundance: -; d_gene: TRBD2; j_gene: TRBJ2-1; CDR3aa: CASSDSSGAGGFDSYNEQFF; CDR3nt: TGTGCCAGCAGTGACTCAAGTGGGGCGGGGGGGTTCGATTCCTACAATGAGCAGTTCTTC
v_gene: TRBV2; abundance: -; d_gene: -; j_gene: TRBJ1-1; CDR3aa: CASSEIQKNTEAFF; CDR3nt: TGTGCCAGCAGTGAGATTCAGAAGAACACTGAAGCTTTCTTT
v_gene: TRBV4-3; abundance: -; d_gene: TRBD1; j_gene: TRBJ2-2; CDR3aa: CASSQDGRQGWTGELFF; CDR3nt: TGCGCCAGCAGCCAAGATGGGAGACAGGGGTGGACCGGGGAGCTGTTTTTT
v_gene: TRBV28; abundance: -; d_gene: -; j_gene: TRBJ2-7; CDR3aa: CASSPRGSTYEQYF; CDR3nt: TGTGCCAGCAGCCCCAGGGGTTCCACCTACGAGCAGTACTTC
v_gene: TRBV4-1; abundance: few; d_gene: TRBD1; j_gene: TRBJ2-1; CDR3aa: CASSQDRTGGNEQFF; CDR3nt: TGCGCCAGCAGCCAAGACCGGACAGGGGGAAATGAGCAGTTCTTC
v_gene: TRBV25-1; abundance: -; d_gene: -; j_gene: TRBJ1-6; CDR3aa: CASRTGGTYNSPLHF; CDR3nt: TGTGCCAGCAGGACGGGGGGCACCTATAATTCACCCCTCCACTTT
v_gene: TRBV29-1; abundance: -; d_gene: TRBD1; j_gene: TRBJ1-1; CDR3aa: CSVTKGTGTEAFF; CDR3nt: TGCAGCGTCACCAAGGGGACAGGCACTGAAGCTTTCTTT
v_gene: TRBV9; abundance: once; d_gene: -; j_gene: TRBJ2-3; CDR3aa: CASSVGLAPDTQYF; CDR3nt: TGTGCCAGCAGCGTGGGTCTAGCCCCAGATACGCAGTATTTT